This T cell receptor beta chain was sequenced for a study of shared clonotypes between healthy human individuals. Study background: CD8 memory received one plate per donor, CD8 naive two, CD4 memory three and CD4 naive three. Findings and limits, study-wide: Memory subsets had estimated richness that was generally smaller than that of naive subsets. Around 5% was the fraction of naive CD4 clonotypes found shared across four donors. When compared with the clonotypes that were shared by all four sorted-subset donors, the non-shared clonotypes turned out to have lower generation probabilities.

The J segment lost 0 bases and the V segment lost 0 bases, leaving 2 bases of the junction unmatched. This CDR3 spans 15 amino acids. The germline gives CDR1 SGHRS, CDR2 YFSETQ. Method: immunoSEQ multiplex PCR; TCRdb's copy keeps in-frame clones and lacks some. Of some 1.5 million clones detected, 96% appear once; the ten largest clones hold over 1%. Of note for this clone: Its specificity is unknown.

Sequencing used naive CD4+ T cells sorted from blood. The subset denotes: CD45RA+ positively selected. The sequence was collected from a man aged 30 to 45 in good health. The chain has TRBV5-1 and TRBJ2-5; TRBD1 matches 7 bases. The CDR3 region is CASSLAQGNQETQYF. The CDR3, as DNA: TGCGCCAGCAGCTTGGCACAGGGGAACCAAGAGACCCAGTACTTC.